Following are 2 T cell receptor beta chains from one sample sequenced in a study of OX40 agonist ivuxolimab in advanced cancers. TCRdb's copy holds only in-frame clones and misses some; the assay was immunoSEQ multiplex PCR. This table holds roughly 75,000 clones, roughly 87% found once. Specimen: CD4+ or CD8+ T cells sorted from blood, collected in a trial of the OX40 agonist ivuxolimab. The receptors shown here come from an adult with an advanced solid tumor such as melanoma, head and neck, liver or kidney cancer.

The V gene is TRBV5-1, the J gene TRBJ2-2; unclear D gene. Looked up from germline, CDR1 is SGHRS and CDR2 is YFSETQ. V lost 0 bases to trimming and J lost 6 bases, with 9 bases between them. The CDR3 loop spans 14 amino acids. The CDR3 region is CASSLGFQAGELFF. As DNA, the CDR3 is TGCGCCAGCAGCTTGGGGTTTCAGGCCGGGGAGCTGTTTTTT. Filled out from reference TRBV5-1 and TRBJ2-2, the complete variable domain reads KAGVTQTPRYLIKTRGQQVTLSCSPISGHRSVSWYQQTPGQGLQFLFEYFSETQRNKGNFPGRFSGRQFSNSRSEMNVSTLELGDSALYLCASSLGFQAGELFFGEGSRLTVL.

This rearrangement joins TRBV6-1 to TRBJ1-2, with D hard to call. The CDR3 has 13 amino acids. CDR1 is MNHNS, CDR2 SASEGT, per germline. Deletions cut 3 bases from V and 1 base from J, with 6 bases between. For the CDR3, the DNA is TGTGCCAGCAGTGATGCTATTAACTATGGCTACACCTTC. Translation gives CASSDAINYGYTF.